Included here is one T cell receptor (beta chain) sequence, with context. The length of the CDR3 is 15 residues. V was shortened by 6 bases and J by 8 bases, with 19 bases between the two germline ends. From germline, CDR1 is SGHTA and CDR2 FQGNSA. The entry originates in a study of cytomegalovirus exposure and HLA in healthy donors. The PCR contained 60 Vbeta and 13 Jbeta primers. The table came from immunoSEQ multiplex PCR; TCRdb's copy has only in-frame clones and leaves some out. The table includes about 150,000 clones, roughly three fifths detected once. The source of this sequence is a male donor in good health and CMV-seronegative. V is TRBV7-2 and J is TRBJ1-4; D is possibly TRBD1 (6 bases). The sequencing sample was made of PBMCs. Written as DNA, the CDR3 is TGTGCCAGCAGGATTACAGGGATGGTTGACGAAAAACTGTTTTTT. Translating gives CASRITGMVDEKLFF.